This TCR beta chain was captured in a study of cytomegalovirus exposure and HLA in healthy donors. Overall study findings and caveats: Later analysis demonstrated an association between a missense DCLRE1C variant and TCR beta V- and J-gene trimming. It was shown in a later analysis that HLA-associated TCR beta chains were more clonally expanded than other, equally common chains. Links to common viral pathogens appeared, in a later analysis, for several of the most significant clusters. Evidence from a later analysis indicated that most CMV-associated TCR beta chains looked HLA-restricted.

The PCR used 60 Vbeta and 13 Jbeta primers. Clones were read by immunoSEQ multiplex PCR, and TCRdb kept only the in-frame ones, dropping some. The sample gives some 160,000 clones, around 75% of which show up once; about 2.3% is in the top ten. Concerning this clone: Its specificity is not known.

Trimming cost V 0 bases and J 4 bases, with 9 bases left between them. CDR1 is SEHNR and CDR2 is FQNEAQ in the germline V gene (reference sequence). The CDR3 length is 14 residues. The chain combines TRBV7-9 with TRBJ1-2; tentatively, D is TRBD1 (5 bases). The TCR originated in a male donor in good health and CMV-seronegative. Sequenced input: PBMCs. This CDR3 reads CASSLATDRYGYTF. The CDR3 DNA reads as TGTGCCAGCAGCTTAGCGACAGACCGCTATGGCTACACCTTC.